This T cell receptor beta chain derives from a study of blood T cell repertoires in COVID-19. In the study overall: There were acute and convalescent COVID-19 samples, and they came from the United States, Italy and Spain. T cells, B-cell-depleted T cells, or PBMCs supplied cDNA or gDNA.

The germline CDR1 and CDR2 sequences are MNHEY and SVGAGI. CDR3 length: 16 residues. The V gene end was trimmed by 2 bases and the J gene end by 1 base; junction bases not matched to a gene: 8. Sequenced by immunoSEQ multiplex PCR; TCRdb stores in-frame clones only, minus some. The sample lists some 80,000 clones, under 80% occurring once. The sequence was collected from a human donor in a cohort sampled during active COVID-19. The sequencing sample was made of peripheral blood. The genes are TRBV6-5 and TRBJ2-7; 7 nucleotides agree with TRBD2. The CDR3 region is CASSYRGVRKSYEQYF. CDR3 in DNA: TGTGCCAGCAGTTACCGGGGGGTCAGGAAATCCTACGAGCAGTACTTC.